This T cell receptor beta chain was profiled in a study of T cell responses to AZD1222 COVID-19 vaccine. Study-wide findings and caveats: Clonal diversity may have been underestimated in mostly white British donors.

As for this clone: Its antigen is unidentified.

Assay: immunoSEQ multiplex PCR; the TCRdb copy retains only in-frame clones and omits some. The data show roughly 150,000 clones, about 92% seen once. There are 15 residues in the CDR3. V was clipped by 4 bases and J by 6 bases, with 16 bases between them. CDR1 SQVTM and CDR2 ANQGSEA come from the germline V gene. The genes are TRBV29-1 and TRBJ1-6; tentative D call: TRBD1 (6 bases). The material was peripheral blood, obtained 28 days after the second AZD1222 dose. The clonotype comes from an adult who received the AZD1222 COVID-19 vaccine. In DNA form, the CDR3 reads TGCAGCGTTGTTCTTCCAGGGGAGGCTAATTCACCCCTCCACTTT. Translated, it gives CSVVLPGEANSPLHF. The variable domain in full, completed from reference TRBV29-1 and TRBJ1-6, reads SAVISQKPSRDICQRGTSLTIQCQVDSQVTMMFWYRQQPGQSLTLIATANQGSEATYESGFVIDKFPISRPNLTFSTLTVSNMSPEDSSIYLCSVVLPGEANSPLHFGNGTRLTVT.